This TCR beta chain emerged from a study of blood T cell repertoires in COVID-19 (dated by TCRdb to the early 2020s). Context from the whole study: The collaborator samples originated in the United States, Italy and Spain and spanned the acute and convalescent phases of COVID-19. The prospective study material was composed of cDNA or gDNA derived from T cells, B-cell-depleted T cells, or PBMCs. Deeply sampled blood TCRbeta repertoires from subjects exposed to, actively infected with, or recovered from COVID-19 were included in the dataset. The repertoires were released in a freely available public database meant as a resource for research on the immune response to SARS-CoV-2. The samples were drawn from the first 160 participants of the ongoing ImmuneRACE study and from 1,254 subjects provided by 6 global collaborators. Nearly every sample came with metadata listing a de-identified subject ID, COVID-19 status, age in years and sex. HLA class I and class II types, where available, came from metadata supplied by the sample provider rather than from assay-based typing. On the study overall, not on this receptor specifically: The amount of clinical and demographic metadata varied by source and participant and was provided uncurated.

V is trimmed back by 3 bases and J by 4 bases, and the junction contains 13 bases that no gene match accounts for. The CDR3, from cysteine to valine, totals 16 residues. Only the CDR3 portion is preserved as DNA: 48 bases, with reading frame beginning at the first base. CDR1 and CDR2 were assigned from the germline V gene as SGHDT and YYEEEE. With respect to this clone: Its specific antigen is unknown. Base quality data are lacking; no much larger clone is found one base away.

TCRbeta CDR3 regions were amplified from genomic DNA using the immunoSEQ Assay, a bias-controlled multiplex PCR. Processing in the source paper ran as follows. Within the assay, amplification of reference gene primers was used to estimate how many nucleated cells each sample contained. To quantify the absolute abundance of each unique TCRbeta CDR3 rearrangement, sequence reads were collapsed and filtered. Productive Simpson clonality was computed per sample as the square root of Simpson's diversity index over productive rearrangements. TCRdb mirrors the immuneACCESS table, restricted to in-frame sequences. Some clones are absent from its copies; in checked studies, under half trace to an unresolved V gene, and the reason for the others is unknown. For V, J and clone size, that table is used; D and trimming come from the DNA. This sample is represented by hundreds of thousands of clones; approximately 79% of them were singletons. The top ten constitute around 3.6% of the sample.

Collaborating institutions collected whole blood in K2EDTA tubes following their own protocols. For TCRbeta analysis, collaborator samples were shipped as frozen whole blood, as isolated PBMCs, or as DNA extracted from either sample type. The clonotype was recovered from a woman in her forties with active or convalescent COVID-19. This receptor chain uses TRBV5-6 and TRBJ2-7; 7 bases in the middle match TRBD1. Sequenced input: peripheral blood. The CDR3 reads as follows: CASSWTGTERPYEQYV. Read as DNA, the sequence is TGTGCCAGCAGCTGGACCGGGACAGAAAGACCTTACGAGCAGTACGTC.